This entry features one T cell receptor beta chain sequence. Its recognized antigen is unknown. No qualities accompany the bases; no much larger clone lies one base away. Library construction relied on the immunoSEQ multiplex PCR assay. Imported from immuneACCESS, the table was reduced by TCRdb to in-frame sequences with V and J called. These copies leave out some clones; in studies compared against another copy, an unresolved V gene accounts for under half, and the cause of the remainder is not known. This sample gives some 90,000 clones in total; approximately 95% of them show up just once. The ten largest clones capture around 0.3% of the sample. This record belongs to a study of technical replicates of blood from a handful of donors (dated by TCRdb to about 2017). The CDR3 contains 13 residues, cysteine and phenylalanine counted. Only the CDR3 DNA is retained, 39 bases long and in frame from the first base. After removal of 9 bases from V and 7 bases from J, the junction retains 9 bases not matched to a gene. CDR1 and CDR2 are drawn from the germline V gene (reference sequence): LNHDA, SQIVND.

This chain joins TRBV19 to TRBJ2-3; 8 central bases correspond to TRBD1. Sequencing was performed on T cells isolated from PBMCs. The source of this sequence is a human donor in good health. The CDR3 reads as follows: CARGTGSRHTQYF. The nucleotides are TGTGCCAGGGGGACAGGTAGCAGGCATACGCAGTATTTT.